This T cell receptor beta chain derives from a study of beta chain features in type 1 diabetes. On the study more broadly: Sorted cells from all samples, numbering 100 million to 120 million, were examined. Study-wide points: People with Type 1 diabetes carried modestly yet significantly shorter TCRB CDR3s in all four CD4+ subsets. More deletions and fewer insertions at VDJ junctions were seen in type 1 diabetes patients.

Purities in excess of 98% were seen in all sorted populations. The CDR3 totals 14 residues. The ends were cut back, 2 bases at V and 3 bases at J, with 10 bases in the middle. The germline V gene has CDR1 SNHLY and CDR2 FYNNEI. cDNA synthesis used the whole RNA isolate, giving expressed TCRB sequences. TCRdb's table, derived via immunoSEQ multiplex PCR, lists solely in-frame clones and lacks some. There are roughly 140,000 clones in the sample; about 9.3% occur only once, and more than 0.45% lies in the top ten. The table lists this clone with a few counts. The antigen is not known. The clonotype comes from a young man with type 1 diabetes. What was sequenced was central memory CD4+ T cells from blood. The J gene is TRBJ1-2, the V gene TRBV2; D remains ambiguous. The CDR3 region is CASSETNRHYGYTF. The CDR3 DNA is TGTGCCAGCAGTGAAACGAACAGACACTATGGCTACACCTTC.